This T cell receptor (beta chain) was sequenced during a study of Ad26.COV2.S vaccination and SARS-CoV-2 variants. Study-wide results and limits: From the TCR breadth and depth analyses, total T cell responses may have been underestimated. Vaccine and placebo recipients had similar non-spike TCR breadth.

About this clone: Its matching antigen is unknown.

Clones were read by immunoSEQ multiplex PCR, and TCRdb kept only the in-frame ones, dropping some. The sample holds 250,000 or so clones, roughly 85% seen once. The length of the CDR3 is 13 residues. The J segment lost 3 bases and the V segment lost 3 bases, leaving 2 bases of the junction unmatched. Germline CDR1 and CDR2: SGHRS and YFSETQ. Treatment indicated: some 20 received Ad26.COV2.S at low or high dose, single or two shots; about 5 received placebo; per-sample allocation not given. Collection of samples fell on day 63 after the first vaccine or placebo injection. The chain carries TRBV5-1 and TRBJ2-5, with 7 bases fitting TRBD1. Sequencing was performed on peripheral blood, taken in a trial of Ad26.COV2.S vaccine versus placebo. This receptor was obtained from a person aged 18-60 years who received the Ad26.COV2.S COVID-19 vaccine or a placebo. The CDR3: CASSSTGEETQYF. CDR3 bases: TGCGCCAGCAGCTCCACAGGGGAAGAGACCCAGTACTTC.